This is a list of T cell receptor beta chains from one sample in a study of blood T cell repertoires in COVID-19. Clones were read by immunoSEQ multiplex PCR, and TCRdb kept only the in-frame ones, dropping some. The sample contains 350,000 to 550,000 clones, 70% to 90% of which appear only once. The material sequenced was PBMCs or T cells enriched from blood (not recorded which). All receptors come from a woman aged 18-30 years with acute COVID-19. Each CDR3 is given with its conserved first and last residue. Fields, in order: D gene, V gene, J gene, clone size, CDR3 DNA, CDR3 protein. D genes are given only for firm matches. Not every row has a clone size; where given, it reads once, few, many or a size class.

D: -
V: TRBV6-1
J: TRBJ2-7
size: -
DNA: TGTGCCAGCAGTGAAGGTCCGGGTCCCTACGAGCAGTACTTC
CDR3: CASSEGPGPYEQYF

D: TRBD2
V: TRBV3-1/TRBV3-2
J: TRBJ2-7
size: -
DNA: TGTGCCAGCAGCAAAACTAGCGGGGGAGCCTACGAGCAGTACTTC
CDR3: CASSKTSGGAYEQYF

D: -
V: TRBV7-8
J: TRBJ1-6
size: once
DNA: TGTGCCAGCAGCTCCCAAGAGTTCTATAATTCACCCCTCCACTTT
CDR3: CASSSQEFYNSPLHF

D: TRBD1
V: TRBV10-3
J: TRBJ1-1
size: -
DNA: TGTGCCATCAGGACAGGGGATTTTAGTGAAGCTTTCTTT
CDR3: CAIRTGDFSEAFF

D: -
V: TRBV7-6
J: TRBJ2-7
size: -
DNA: TGTGCCAGCAGCCCCGCCGGGGGCGAGCAGTACTTC
CDR3: CASSPAGGEQYF

D: TRBD1
V: TRBV7-2
J: TRBJ1-6
size: -
DNA: TGTGCCAGCAGCTTAACGGACAGGGGGCCCTCCCACTTT
CDR3: CASSLTDRGPSHF

D: -
V: TRBV7-2
J: TRBJ2-3
size: -
DNA: TGTGCCAGCAGCCACGACGGAGTTCTAGATACGCAGTATTTT
CDR3: CASSHDGVLDTQYF

D: TRBD2
V: TRBV27
J: TRBJ2-1
size: -
DNA: TGTGCCAGCAGTTTACGATGGGCACTTAGCGGGGAAGCGAGGGAGCAGTTCTTC
CDR3: CASSLRWALSGEAREQFF

D: -
V: TRBV28
J: TRBJ1-1
size: once
DNA: TGTGCCAGCACCCCACCTAGGGGAAAAAGGTGGGCTTTCTTT
CDR3: CASTPPRGKRWAFF

D: TRBD2
V: TRBV9
J: TRBJ2-5
size: -
DNA: TGTGCCAGCACACCAGCGGGAGGGCAGGTGGAGACCCAGTACTTC
CDR3: CASTPAGGQVETQYF

D: TRBD1
V: TRBV7-2
J: TRBJ1-2
size: -
DNA: TGTGCCAGCAGCTTAGCGCAGGGGGGCCCGGGCGGCTACACCTTC
CDR3: CASSLAQGGPGGYTF

D: -
V: TRBV18
J: TRBJ2-3
size: -
DNA: TGTGCCAGCTCACAGGGGGCAGATACGCAGTATTTT
CDR3: CASSQGADTQYF

D: TRBD1
V: TRBV6-5
J: TRBJ2-5
size: -
DNA: TGTGCCAGCAAAGGGCAGGGGGCCATCCAAGAGACCCAGTACTTC
CDR3: CASKGQGAIQETQYF

D: -
V: TRBV7-3
J: TRBJ1-6
size: -
DNA: TGTGCCAGCAGCTTGTCCGGAGGGGGGGATTCACCCCTCCACTTT
CDR3: CASSLSGGGDSPLHF

D: -
V: TRBV30
J: TRBJ1-6
size: -
DNA: TGTGCCTGGAGTGACAACAGAAGCTCCTATAATTCACCCCTCCACTTT
CDR3: CAWSDNRSSYNSPLHF

D: -
V: TRBV27
J: TRBJ1-2
size: -
DNA: TGTGCCAGCAGTTTCCAGGGACAACTTTATGGCTACACCTTC
CDR3: CASSFQGQLYGYTF

D: TRBD1
V: TRBV19
J: TRBJ2-7
size: -
DNA: TGTGCCAGTAGCCGACAGGGTGAAGGCGAGCAGTACTTC
CDR3: CASSRQGEGEQYF

D: -
V: TRBV12-1
J: TRBJ1-3
size: few
DNA: TGTGCCAGCAGCCGGAGGGCAGGGTCAGGAAACACCATATATTTT
CDR3: CASSRRAGSGNTIYF

D: -
V: TRBV4-1
J: TRBJ1-5
size: -
DNA: TGCGCCAGCAGCCAAGACCGACAGCCCACGGAGCCCCAGCATTTT
CDR3: CASSQDRQPTEPQHF

D: -
V: TRBV19
J: TRBJ1-2
size: -
DNA: TGTGCCAGTAGTATCCCCGGGAGGGGGTCTGGCTACACCTTC
CDR3: CASSIPGRGSGYTF

D: -
V: TRBV5-1
J: TRBJ2-7
size: -
DNA: TGCGCCAGCAGCAACCCAACCGGGAACATCTACGAGCAGTACTTC
CDR3: CASSNPTGNIYEQYF

D: TRBD1
V: TRBV19
J: TRBJ1-5
size: -
DNA: TGTGCCAGTTGCTGGGGCAGGGGGCAGCCCCAGCATTTT
CDR3: CASCWGRGQPQHF

D: TRBD1
V: TRBV7-9
J: TRBJ1-1
size: few
DNA: TGTGCCAGCAGCCCAGGGGGCGCGACGGTGACTACTGAAGCTTTCTTT
CDR3: CASSPGGATVTTEAFF

D: TRBD1
V: TRBV5-1
J: TRBJ2-1
size: -
DNA: TGCGCCAGCAGCTTGGCCACAGGGGGCCACCACAATGAGCAGTTCTTC
CDR3: CASSLATGGHHNEQFF

D: -
V: TRBV27
J: TRBJ1-2
size: -
DNA: TGTGCCAGCAGTTTGAATTTACAGGATGGCTACACCTTC
CDR3: CASSLNLQDGYTF

D: -
V: TRBV7-8
J: TRBJ1-5
size: -
DNA: TGTGCCAGCACCAAAAACAGGGGCAATCAGCCCCAGCATTTT
CDR3: CASTKNRGNQPQHF

D: TRBD1
V: TRBV2
J: TRBJ1-1
size: -
DNA: TGTGCCAGCACCCGGGACAGTGAAGCTTTCTTT
CDR3: CASTRDSEAFF

D: TRBD2
V: TRBV28
J: TRBJ2-3
size: once
DNA: TGTGCCAGCAGTGGGGGGGGGTCCACAGATACGCAGTATTTT
CDR3: CASSGGGSTDTQYF

D: TRBD1
V: TRBV9
J: TRBJ1-6
size: -
DNA: TGTGCCAGCAGCGTAGCTGAAGGTTGGACAGGGAAGGATTCACCCCTCCACTTT
CDR3: CASSVAEGWTGKDSPLHF

D: -
V: TRBV28
J: TRBJ2-7
size: once
DNA: TGTGCCACCAAAACGCGACAGTACTACGAGCAGTACTTC
CDR3: CATKTRQYYEQYF

D: -
V: TRBV5-1
J: TRBJ1-3
size: few
DNA: TGCGCCAGCAGCTTGGCCGGGGTGGTGTCTGGAAACACCATATATTTT
CDR3: CASSLAGVVSGNTIYF

D: TRBD2
V: TRBV5-1
J: TRBJ2-3
size: few
DNA: TGCGCCAGCAGCCTCGGACTAGCGGGGGGGCCCCGCGTCGGAGATACGCAGTATTTT
CDR3: CASSLGLAGGPRVGDTQYF

D: TRBD2
V: TRBV18
J: TRBJ2-7
size: -
DNA: TGTGCCAGCTCACTCACTAGCGGGAGTTCGTACGAGCAGTACTTC
CDR3: CASSLTSGSSYEQYF

D: TRBD1
V: TRBV11-3
J: TRBJ2-7
size: once
DNA: TGTGCCAGCAGCCGGGACAGGGGCTACGAGCAGTACTTC
CDR3: CASSRDRGYEQYF

D: -
V: TRBV4-1
J: TRBJ2-5
size: -
DNA: TGCGCCAGCAGCGAACTGGAGGGGGGGGGTAAGACCCAGTACTTC
CDR3: CASSELEGGGKTQYF

D: -
V: TRBV21-1
J: TRBJ1-1
size: -
DNA: TGTGCCAGCAGCATAATTACAGGTTGTAACACTGAAGCTTTCTTT
CDR3: CASSIITGCNTEAFF

D: -
V: TRBV2
J: TRBJ1-2
size: few
DNA: TGTGCCAGCAGTGCGGGAGGTCTGGGCTACACCTTC
CDR3: CASSAGGLGYTF

D: -
V: TRBV28
J: TRBJ2-1
size: -
DNA: TGTGCCAGCAGACCCCGGGACAATTACAATGAGCAGTTCTTC
CDR3: CASRPRDNYNEQFF

D: -
V: TRBV6-5
J: TRBJ1-3
size: -
DNA: TGTGCCAGTGCAGGGGACTCTGGAAACACCATATATTTT
CDR3: CASAGDSGNTIYF

D: -
V: TRBV5-1
J: TRBJ1-3
size: few
DNA: TGCGCCAGCAGCTTGTCACAGTCCTCTGGAAACACCATATATTTT
CDR3: CASSLSQSSGNTIYF

D: TRBD1
V: TRBV6-5
J: TRBJ1-1
size: -
DNA: TGTGCCAGCAGCCCATTCGGGGGACAGATGCAAGCTTTCTTT
CDR3: CASSPFGGQMQAFF